The 7 T cell receptor beta chains listed next were all sequenced from one sample in a study of T cell repertoires in cytomegalovirus infection (dated 2019 in TCRdb). Sequencing was carried out with an Illumina HiSeq 1500. TCRdb cleaned the public reads at Q25 with fastp, built clones with MiXCR and kept in-frame beta chains. Every CDR3 protein is listed once, alongside the most common genes and DNA of its rows. The sample data list some 180,000 distinct CDR3 sequences, and about 15% of these were observed just once. The ten largest clones represent under 30% of the sample. Sequences were obtained from CD8+ T cells from PBMCs. The source of these receptors is a human donor in good health (CMV status not recorded). Some clones in this sample may be carry-over from other donors' samples.

This clonotype was counted a few times. The chain uses TRBV27 and TRBJ1-2, with a possible D match to TRBD1 (5 bases). Looked up from germline, CDR1 is MNHEY and CDR2 is SMNVEV (reference sequence). The CDR3 loop spans 14 amino acids. V was cut by 6 bases and J by 4 bases, with 15 bases left in between. CDR3 sequence (DNA): TGTGCCAGCAGGCGGGACGGGGTTTTCTATGGCTACACCTTC. Amino acid sequence: CASRRDGVFYGYTF.

The chain recombines TRBV2 with TRBJ2-5; D remains ambiguous. The CDR3 has 13 residues. CDR1 is SNHLY and CDR2 is FYNNEI in the germline V gene. Trimming shortened V by 6 bases and J by 1 base, and 9 bases separated the two germline ends. The CDR3 coding sequence is TGTGCCAGCAGGCCGGGTGCCCAAGAGACCCAGTACTTC. Translation: CASRPGAQETQYF.

The rearrangement uses TRBV24-1 and TRBJ2-7; a weak D match, TRBD1 (6 bases). The CDR3 covers 15 residues. Trimming cost V 2 bases and J 1 base, with 11 bases left between them. Germline assignment: CDR1 KGHDR and CDR2 SFDVKD. DNA for the CDR3: TGTGCCACCAGTGATTCATCAACAGGGTCCTACGAGCAGTACTTC. It specifies CATSDSSTGSYEQYF.

The chain recombines TRBV6-6 with TRBJ2-6; tentatively, D is TRBD1 (5 bases). Germline V gene data show CDR1 as MNHNY and CDR2 as SVGAGI (reference sequence). The CDR3 is made up of 20 amino acids. V was clipped by 2 bases and J by 4 bases, with 24 bases between them. The DNA of the CDR3 is TGTGCCAGCAGTTACGTACAGGCAATCCAGCGTATAACGGGGGCCAACGTCCTGACTTTC. Translation: CASSYVQAIQRITGANVLTF.

The J gene is TRBJ1-1, the V gene TRBV12-3 or TRBV12-4; D unresolved. The length of the CDR3 is 14 residues. V was cut by 3 bases and J by 1 base, with 9 bases left in between. CDR3: CASSLRDRNTEAFF. The CDR3 DNA reads TGTGCCAGCAGTTTGCGGGATAGGAACACTGAAGCTTTCTTT.

V usage is TRBV7-2 and J usage is TRBJ1-5, with D maybe TRBD1 (5 bases). Trimming left V 1 base short and J 3 bases short, with 13 bases between. The CDR3 totals 16 residues. Germline lookup yields CDR1 SGHTA and CDR2 FQGNSA. The CDR3 is CASSLGGWGNNQPQHF. CDR3 DNA: TGTGCCAGCAGCTTAGGGGGTTGGGGGAACAATCAGCCCCAGCATTTT.

This clonotype was picked up a small number of times. The chain has TRBV20-1 and TRBJ2-7; D is perhaps TRBD1 (5 bases). V was cut by 6 bases and J by 7 bases, with 10 bases left in between. This CDR3 is built from 10 residues. CDR1 and CDR2 (germline): DFQATT, SNEGSKA (reference sequence). CDR3 in amino acids: CSAQGGEQYF. In DNA, the CDR3 is TGCAGTGCCCAGGGCGGTGAGCAGTACTTC.